What follows are 24 T cell receptor beta chains derived from one specimen sequenced in a study of T cells in narcolepsy. Repertoires were generated with immunoSEQ multiplex PCR, while TCRdb's copy carries only in-frame clones and drops some. The top ten clones hold under 2% of a sample with over 10,000 clones, approximately 88% of them seen once. The sequencing sample was made of CD45RA- memory CD4+ T cells from PBMCs. Receptors originate from a human donor with narcolepsy.

The J gene is TRBJ2-1, the V gene TRBV5-6; TRBD1 might be the D (5 bases). Germline V CDR1 and CDR2: SGHDT, YYEEEE. CDR3 length: 16 amino acids. V was clipped by 0 bases and J by 4 bases, with 14 bases between them. The CDR3 nucleotides read TGTGCCAGCAGCTTGGGGGGCCTAAACGATTACAATGAGCAGTTCTTC. Translated: CASSLGGLNDYNEQFF. Using reference TRBV5-6 and TRBJ2-1 for the parts outside the CDR3, the full variable domain is DAGVTQSPTHLIKTRGQQVTLRCSPKSGHDTVSWYQQALGQGPQFIFQYYEEEERQRGNFPDRFSGHQFPNYSSELNVNALLLGDSALYLCASSLGGLNDYNEQFFGPGTRLTVL.

In this sample, this clone turned up once. The rearrangement joins TRBV15 to TRBJ2-7; 7 bases agree with TRBD1. J lost 6 bases, V lost 0 bases, and 11 bases had no gene match. Germline V CDR1 and CDR2: LNHNV, YYDKDF (reference sequence). This CDR3 is built from 16 residues. The DNA of the CDR3 is TGTGCCACCAGCAGAGATTCAATACAGGGGCGAGGCGAGCAGTACTTC. Amino acid sequence: CATSRDSIQGRGEQYF.

V is TRBV6-1 and J is TRBJ1-4, with a possible D match to TRBD1 (6 bases). CDR1 MNHNS and CDR2 SASEGT come from the germline V gene. This CDR3 has 14 residues. The germline V and J ends were trimmed by 8 bases and 3 bases, with 13 bases remaining between them. CDR3 coding DNA: TGTGCCAGCCTCCGGGGGGCATCTAATGAAAAACTGTTTTTT. This translates into CASLRGASNEKLFF.

V and J are TRBV10-3 and TRBJ1-5, with 10 bases matching TRBD1. This CDR3 region has 13 residues. Per the germline V gene, CDR1 is ENHRY and CDR2 is SYGVKD. V shed 1 base and J 11 bases; nucleotides not matched to a gene: 2. The CDR3 coding sequence is TGTGCCATCAGTGAGTTGACAGGGGGCACCCAGCATTTT. Translating it yields CAISELTGGTQHF.

J is TRBJ2-2 and V is TRBV2, with 7 positions matching TRBD2. CDR3 size: 15 residues. The V gene's germline CDR1 is SNHLY and CDR2 FYNNEI. The junction had 7 bases not matched to a gene; V was cut back by 6 bases and J by 3 bases. The chain's CDR3 is CASSRGGADTGELFF. CDR3 sequence (DNA): TGTGCCAGCAGCCGGGGAGGGGCTGACACCGGGGAGCTGTTTTTT.

The rearrangement links TRBV29-1 to TRBJ2-5, with TRBD1 matching over 8 bases. Germline V gene sequence: CDR1 SQVTM, CDR2 ANQGSEA. The CDR3 consists of 15 residues. V dropped 4 bases and J dropped 3; count of bases not matched to a gene: 10. The CDR3 spells CSVALPGTGKETQYF. As DNA, the CDR3 is TGCAGCGTTGCCCTACCGGGGACAGGTAAAGAGACCCAGTACTTC.

CDR3 DNA sequence: TGTGCCAGCAGTCCCGGGACAGGGGGCTTCTACGAGCAGTACTTC. Amino acids: CASSPGTGGFYEQYF. This chain links TRBV7-9 with TRBJ2-7, with TRBD1 matching 12 bases. The CDR3 runs 15 residues. Germline-derived CDR1 and CDR2 are SEHNR and FQNEAQ (reference sequence). With V trimmed by 6 bases and J by 3 bases, 6 bases remained unmatched.

The V call is TRBV7-9, the J call TRBJ2-5; unclear D gene. The CDR3 consists of 15 residues. V was shortened by 3 bases and J by 1 base, with 12 bases between the two germline ends. Per the germline V gene, CDR1 is SEHNR and CDR2 is FQNEAQ (reference sequence). The CDR3 DNA sequence: TGTGCCAGCAGCTTGGAGTCCGTACTCCAAGAGACCCAGTACTTC. This encodes CASSLESVLQETQYF.

This chain uses TRBV11-2 with TRBJ1-1; D is undetermined. Trimming left V 0 bases short and J 7 bases short, with 6 bases between. Germline CDR1 SGHAT, CDR2 FQNNGV. The length of the CDR3 is 12 residues. The CDR3, as DNA: TGTGCCAGCAGCTTAGATCGGGGTGAAGCTTTCTTT. Protein: CASSLDRGEAFF.

The chain is built from TRBV21-1 and TRBJ2-1; TRBD1, the D gene given by the table, was not confirmed from the DNA. TRBV21-1 is labeled a pseudogene. The CDR3 spans 15 residues. This chain's CDR3 is CASSNHRGEDNEQFF. The CDR3 bases are TGTGCCAGCAGCAATCACAGGGGGGAAGACAATGAGCAGTTCTTC.

The chain combines TRBV5-4 with TRBJ1-5; D possibly corresponds to TRBD1 (5 bases). Trimming left V 4 bases short and J 3 bases short, with 20 bases between. The CDR3 sequence is 17 residues long. Germline CDR1 is SGHNT and CDR2 is YYREEE (reference sequence). Written as DNA, the CDR3 is TGTGCCAGCAGCCGTGGCGGACCGGGGGATATCAATCAGCCCCAGCATTTT. Encoded protein: CASSRGGPGDINQPQHF.

This chain joins TRBV13 and TRBJ2-3, with 10 bases aligning to TRBD2. The V segment lost 5 bases and the J segment 1 base; nucleotides outside the gene matches: 6. The CDR3 covers 16 residues. Germline CDR1 is PRHDT and CDR2 is FYEKMQ (reference sequence). The CDR3 DNA sequence: TGTGCCAGCAGCCTTGCCGGGACTAGCGGCACAGATACGCAGTATTTT. Translating gives CASSLAGTSGTDTQYF.

The V gene is TRBV18, the J gene TRBJ1-3; weak D call: TRBD1 (6 bases). The CDR3 totals 16 residues. Per the germline V gene, CDR1 is KGHSH and CDR2 is LQKENI. Trimming removed 4 bases at V and 0 bases at J, with 13 bases between. The CDR3 loop reads CASSRTQGGSGNTIYF. The CDR3 bases are TGTGCCAGCTCACGTACACAGGGTGGCTCTGGAAACACCATATATTTT.

Here the CDR3 DNA reads TGTGCCAGCAGTATGCTGGGGCCAACTGGGGAGCAGTACTTC. Amino acids: CASSMLGPTGEQYF. V gene TRBV6-1 combines with J gene TRBJ2-7; D may be TRBD1 (5 bases). Per the germline V gene, CDR1 is MNHNS and CDR2 is SASEGT. V lost 5 bases and J lost 7, with 18 bases in between. The CDR3 runs to 14 residues.

For the CDR3, the DNA is TGTGCCAGCAGCGGGGGACTAGTGGCAGATACGCAGTATTTT. Protein sequence: CASSGGLVADTQYF. The chain is built from TRBV5-6 and TRBJ2-3; 8 nucleotides agree with TRBD2. The CDR3 has 14 residues. The V segment lost 4 bases and the J segment 4 bases; nucleotides outside the gene matches: 5. From germline, CDR1 is SGHDT and CDR2 YYEEEE. The full variable domain, with the rest looked up from reference TRBV5-6 and TRBJ2-3, is DAGVTQSPTHLIKTRGQQVTLRCSPKSGHDTVSWYQQALGQGPQFIFQYYEEEERQRGNFPDRFSGHQFPNYSSELNVNALLLGDSALYLCASSGGLVADTQYFGPGTRLTVL.

The chain joins TRBV7-6 to TRBJ2-7, with 8 bases that match TRBD2. Germline CDR1 reads SGHVS; CDR2 reads FNYEAQ. V lost 4 bases and J lost 6; bases outside the gene matches: 5. The CDR3 has 13 amino acids. In nucleotides, the CDR3 is TGTGCCAGCAGCTCAGCGGGAGACGGCGAGCAGTACTTC. Protein: CASSSAGDGEQYF.

Details on this clone: The junction does not match germline at one end; this may be a read error. The rearrangement links TRBV5-1 to TRBJ2-7; 9 positions match TRBD2. There are 15 residues in the CDR3. The germline V gene has CDR1 SGHRS and CDR2 YFSETQ. The CDR3 loop reads CAGSSIAGEGYEQYF. CDR3 nucleotides: TGCGCCGGCAGCTCGATAGCGGGAGAGGGCTACGAGCAGTACTTC.

V gene TRBV6-5 combines with J gene TRBJ2-3, with D perhaps matching TRBD2 (6 bases). CDR3 length equals 13 residues. Deletions cut 8 bases from V and 5 bases from J, with 14 bases between. Germline V CDR1 and CDR2: MNHEY, SVGAGI. CDR3: CASQSRGGDTQYF. As DNA, the CDR3 is TGTGCCAGCCAATCTAGGGGAGGAGATACGCAGTATTTT.

The chain has TRBV9 and TRBJ2-2; 11 bases match TRBD2. Germline V lookup: CDR1 SGDLS, CDR2 YYNGEE. The CDR3 extends over 18 amino acids. The J segment lost 7 bases and the V segment lost 0 bases, leaving 11 bases of the junction unmatched. CDR3 nucleotide sequence: TGTGCCAGCAGCGTAGCCCCTAGCGGGAGGACCCTTGGCGGGGAGCTGTTTTTT. As protein: CASSVAPSGRTLGGELFF. The complete variable domain, with remaining parts taken from reference TRBV9 and TRBJ2-2, reads DSGVTQTPKHLITATGQRVTLRCSPRSGDLSVYWYQQSLDQGLQFLIQYYNGEERAKGNILERFSAQQFPDLHSELNLSSLELGDSALYFCASSVAPSGRTLGGELFFGEGSRLTVL.

The genes are TRBV6-5 and TRBJ2-3, with a possible D match to TRBD2 (7 bases). Germline lookup yields CDR1 MNHEY and CDR2 SVGAGI. The V and J ends lost 5 bases and 6 bases respectively, with 15 bases between them. There are 14 residues in the CDR3. The CDR3 DNA reads as TGTGCCAGCAGTGACTGGGGGAGGGGGGATACGCAGTATTTT. Its translation: CASSDWGRGDTQYF.

The chain joins TRBV28 to TRBJ2-7; the match to TRBD2 covers 8 bases. The germline V gene encodes CDR1 MDHEN and CDR2 SYDVKM. The CDR3 consists of 14 residues. V gave up 9 bases and J gave up 3 bases; unmatched junction bases: 10. The CDR3 nucleotides are TGTGCCAGTCGGGGGGGCGTTGGTCTCTACGAGCAGTACTTC. It is translated as CASRGGVGLYEQYF.

The genes are TRBV29-1 and TRBJ2-7, with 9 bases identical to TRBD1. Germline CDR1 SQVTM, CDR2 ANQGSEA. Trimming cost V 7 bases and J 3 bases; bases outside gene matches: 4. The CDR3 spans 12 residues. CDR3 sequence reads: CSAGTGNYEQYF. CDR3 nucleotides: TGCAGCGCTGGGACAGGGAACTACGAGCAGTACTTC.

This clone was observed once. The rearrangement uses TRBV4-1 and TRBJ1-5; perhaps TRBD1 as D (5 bases). Germline V CDR1 and CDR2: MGHRA, YSYEKL. Trimming took 0 bases from V and 3 from J, leaving 24 bases between them. The CDR3 has 20 amino acids. This CDR3 is CASSQDPPGIPPIHNQPQHF. The CDR3 DNA sequence: TGCGCCAGCAGCCAAGATCCCCCAGGGATCCCGCCCATTCACAATCAGCCCCAGCATTTT.

This chain uses TRBV7-2 with TRBJ2-2, with 10 bases lining up with TRBD1. Germline-derived CDR1 and CDR2 are SGHTA and FQGNSA. The CDR3 consists of 17 residues. The V gene end was trimmed by 1 base and the J gene end by 6 bases; junction bases not matched to a gene: 8. Written as DNA, the CDR3 is TGTGCCAGCAGCTTAGAATCCCGGACAGGGGGGGCCGGGGAGCTGTTTTTT. Translation: CASSLESRTGGAGELFF.